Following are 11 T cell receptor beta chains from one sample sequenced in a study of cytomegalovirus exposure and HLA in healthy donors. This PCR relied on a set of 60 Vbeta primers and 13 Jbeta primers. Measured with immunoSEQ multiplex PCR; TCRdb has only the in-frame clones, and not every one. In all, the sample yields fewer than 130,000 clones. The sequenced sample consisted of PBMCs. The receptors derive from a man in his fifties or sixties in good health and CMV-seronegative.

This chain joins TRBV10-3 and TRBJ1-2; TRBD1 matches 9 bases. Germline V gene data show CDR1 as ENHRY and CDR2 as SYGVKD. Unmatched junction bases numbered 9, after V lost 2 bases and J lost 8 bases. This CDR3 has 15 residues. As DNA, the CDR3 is TGTGCCATCAGTGAGGGAGGACAGGGGCTTTTGGGCTACACCTTC. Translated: CAISEGGQGLLGYTF.

CDR3 residues: CASSLGTANTGELFF. CDR3 nucleotide sequence: TGTGCCAGCAGCTTAGGAACTGCGAACACCGGGGAGCTGTTTTTT. The rearrangement links TRBV7-9 to TRBJ2-2; no definite D call. CDR3 length: 15 residues. Per germline, CDR1 SEHNR and CDR2 FQNEAQ (reference sequence). The V and J ends lost 1 base and 0 bases respectively, with 6 bases between them.

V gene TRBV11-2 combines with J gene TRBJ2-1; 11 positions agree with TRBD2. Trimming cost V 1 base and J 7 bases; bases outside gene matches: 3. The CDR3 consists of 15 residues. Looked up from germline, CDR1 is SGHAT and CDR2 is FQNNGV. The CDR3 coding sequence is TGTGCCAGCAGCTTAGGTAGCGGGGGGGCAAATGAGCAGTTCTTC. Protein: CASSLGSGGANEQFF.

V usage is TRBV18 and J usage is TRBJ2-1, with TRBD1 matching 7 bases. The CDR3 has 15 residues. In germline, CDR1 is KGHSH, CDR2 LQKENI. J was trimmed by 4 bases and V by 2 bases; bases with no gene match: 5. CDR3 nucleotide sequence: TGTGCCAGCTCACCAACAGGGGCTTTATACAATGAGCAGTTCTTC. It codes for CASSPTGALYNEQFF.

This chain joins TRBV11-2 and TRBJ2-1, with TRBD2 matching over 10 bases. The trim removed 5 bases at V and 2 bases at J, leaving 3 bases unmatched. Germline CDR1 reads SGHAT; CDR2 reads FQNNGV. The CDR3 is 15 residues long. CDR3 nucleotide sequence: TGTGCCAGCAGCCTCCTAGCGGGGGCCTACAATGAGCAGTTCTTC. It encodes CASSLLAGAYNEQFF.

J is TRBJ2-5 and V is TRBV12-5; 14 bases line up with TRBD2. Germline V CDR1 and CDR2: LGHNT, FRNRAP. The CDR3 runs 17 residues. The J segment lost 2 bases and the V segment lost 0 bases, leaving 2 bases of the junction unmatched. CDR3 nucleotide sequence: TGTGCTAGTGGTTTGGTATGGACTAGCGGGGGGCAAGAGACCCAGTACTTC. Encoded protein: CASGLVWTSGGQETQYF.

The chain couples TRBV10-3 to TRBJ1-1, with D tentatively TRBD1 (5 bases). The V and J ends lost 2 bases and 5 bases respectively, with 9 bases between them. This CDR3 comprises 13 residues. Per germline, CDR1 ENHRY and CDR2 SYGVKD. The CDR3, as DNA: TGTGCCATCAGTGAGGGGGGGGATACTGAAGCTTTCTTT. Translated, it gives CAISEGGDTEAFF.

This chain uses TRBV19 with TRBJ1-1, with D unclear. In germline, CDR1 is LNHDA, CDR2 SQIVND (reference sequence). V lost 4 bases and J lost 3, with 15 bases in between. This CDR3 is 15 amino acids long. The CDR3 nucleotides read TGTGCCAGTAGTACACAGTCTCCCGTCTACACTGAAGCTTTCTTT. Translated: CASSTQSPVYTEAFF.

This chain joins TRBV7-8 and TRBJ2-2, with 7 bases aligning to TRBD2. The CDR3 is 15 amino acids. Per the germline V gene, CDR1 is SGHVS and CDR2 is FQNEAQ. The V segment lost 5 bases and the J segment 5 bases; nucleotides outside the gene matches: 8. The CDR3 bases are TGTGCCAGCAGCCCCGGGGAGGGTTGGACCGGGGAGCTGTTTTTT. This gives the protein CASSPGEGWTGELFF. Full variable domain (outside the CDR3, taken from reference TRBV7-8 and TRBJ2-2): GAGVSQSPRYKVAKRGQDVALRCDPISGHVSLFWYQQALGQGPEFLTYFQNEAQLDKSGLPSDRFFAERPEGSVSTLKIQRTQQEDSAVYLCASSPGEGWTGELFFGEGSRLTVL.

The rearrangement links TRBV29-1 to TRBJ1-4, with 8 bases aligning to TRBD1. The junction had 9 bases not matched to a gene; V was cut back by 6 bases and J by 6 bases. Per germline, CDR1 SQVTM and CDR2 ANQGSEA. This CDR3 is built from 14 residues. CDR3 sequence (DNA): TGCAGCGTGTCTCTACAGGACAGGGATGAAAAACTGTTTTTT. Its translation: CSVSLQDRDEKLFF.

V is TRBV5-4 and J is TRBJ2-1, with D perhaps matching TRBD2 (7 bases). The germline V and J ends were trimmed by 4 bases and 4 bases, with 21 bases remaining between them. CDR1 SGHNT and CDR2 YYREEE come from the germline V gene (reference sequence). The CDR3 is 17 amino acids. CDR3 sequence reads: CASSTGGRDRGYNEQFF. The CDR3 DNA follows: TGTGCCAGCAGCACCGGGGGGCGGGACCGAGGGTACAATGAGCAGTTCTTC.